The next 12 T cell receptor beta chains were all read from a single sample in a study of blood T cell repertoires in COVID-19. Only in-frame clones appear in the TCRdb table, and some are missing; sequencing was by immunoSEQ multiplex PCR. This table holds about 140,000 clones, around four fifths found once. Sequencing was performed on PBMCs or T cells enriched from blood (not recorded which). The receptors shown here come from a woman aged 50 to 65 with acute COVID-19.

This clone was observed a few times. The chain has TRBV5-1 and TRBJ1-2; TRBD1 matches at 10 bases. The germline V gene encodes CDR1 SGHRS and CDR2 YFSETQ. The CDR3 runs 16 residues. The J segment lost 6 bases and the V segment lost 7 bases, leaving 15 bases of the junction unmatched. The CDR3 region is CASGSDRGKGVDGYTF. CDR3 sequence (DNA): TGCGCCAGCGGCTCGGACAGGGGGAAGGGCGTCGATGGCTACACCTTC.

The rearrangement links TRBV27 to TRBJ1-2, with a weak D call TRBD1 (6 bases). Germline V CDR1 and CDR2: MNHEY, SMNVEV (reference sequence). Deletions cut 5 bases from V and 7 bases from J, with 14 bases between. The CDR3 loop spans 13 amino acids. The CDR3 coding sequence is TGTGCCAGCAGTCCGGACAGATATGGTGGCTACACCTTC. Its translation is CASSPDRYGGYTF.

CDR3 bases: TGCGCCAGCAGCCAGGGAGGAAGCACTGAAGCTTTCTTT. Amino acids: CASSQGGSTEAFF. The chain recombines TRBV5-1 with TRBJ1-1; possibly TRBD1 for D (5 bases). From germline, CDR1 is SGHRS and CDR2 YFSETQ. This CDR3 is 13 amino acids long. Trimming cost V 4 bases and J 4 bases, with 11 bases left between them.

The CDR3 spells CSVETLAGGPHNEQFF. The CDR3 nucleotides are TGCAGCGTTGAAACTCTTGCGGGAGGGCCCCACAATGAGCAGTTCTTC. The rearrangement joins TRBV29-1 to TRBJ2-1; TRBD2 aligns across 9 bases. Germline CDR1 and CDR2: SQVTM and ANQGSEA. The CDR3 consists of 16 residues. With V trimmed by 2 bases and J by 5 bases, 10 bases remained unmatched.

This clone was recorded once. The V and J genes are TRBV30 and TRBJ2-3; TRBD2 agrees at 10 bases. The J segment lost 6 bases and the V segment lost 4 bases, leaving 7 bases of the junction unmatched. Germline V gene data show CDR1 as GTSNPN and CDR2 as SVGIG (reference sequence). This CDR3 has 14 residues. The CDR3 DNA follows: TGTGCCTGGATGGCTAGCGGGAGTCCTGATACGCAGTATTTT. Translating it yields CAWMASGSPDTQYF.

CDR3 sequence: CASSLGGDIPWDTDTQYF. Written as DNA, the CDR3 is TGTGCCAGCAGCTTAGGAGGGGACATACCCTGGGACACAGATACGCAGTATTTT. The V and J genes are TRBV7-9 and TRBJ2-3; D is perhaps TRBD1 (6 bases). Germline CDR1 is SEHNR and CDR2 is FQNEAQ (reference sequence). The length of the CDR3 is 18 residues. Deletions cut 1 base from V and 2 bases from J, with 19 bases between. Variable domain in full (rest from reference TRBV7-9 and TRBJ2-3): DTGVSQNPRHKITKRGQNVTFRCDPISEHNRLYWYRQTLGQGPEFLTYFQNEAQLEKSRLLSDRFSAERPKGSFSTLEIQRTEQGDSAMYLCASSLGGDIPWDTDTQYFGPGTRLTVL.

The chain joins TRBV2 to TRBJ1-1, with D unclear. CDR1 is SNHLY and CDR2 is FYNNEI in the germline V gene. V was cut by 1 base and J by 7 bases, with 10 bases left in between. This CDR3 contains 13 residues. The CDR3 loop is CASSEGGVGEAFF. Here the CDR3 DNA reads TGTGCCAGCAGTGAAGGGGGAGTAGGTGAAGCTTTCTTT. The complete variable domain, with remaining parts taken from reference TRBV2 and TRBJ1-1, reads EPEVTQTPSHQVTQMGQEVILRCVPISNHLYFYWYRQILGQKVEFLVSFYNNEISEKSEIFDDQFSVERPDGSNFTLKIRSTKLEDSAMYFCASSEGGVGEAFFGQGTRLTVV.

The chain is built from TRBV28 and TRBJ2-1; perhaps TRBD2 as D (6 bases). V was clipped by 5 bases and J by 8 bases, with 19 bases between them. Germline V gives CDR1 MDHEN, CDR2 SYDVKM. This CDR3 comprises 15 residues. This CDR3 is CASSPTGTDVDEQFF. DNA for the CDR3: TGTGCCAGCAGTCCCACCGGGACTGATGTAGATGAGCAGTTCTTC. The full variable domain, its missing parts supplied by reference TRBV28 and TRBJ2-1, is DVKVTQSSRYLVKRTGEKVFLECVQDMDHENMFWYRQDPGLGLRLIYFSYDVKMKEKGDIPEGYSVSREKKERFSLILESASTNQTSMYLCASSPTGTDVDEQFFGPGTRLTVL.

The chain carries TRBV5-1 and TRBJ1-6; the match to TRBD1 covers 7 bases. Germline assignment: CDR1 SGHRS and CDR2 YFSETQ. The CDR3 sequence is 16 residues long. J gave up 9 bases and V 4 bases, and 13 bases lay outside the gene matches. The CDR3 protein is CASSPRQGSLGSPLHF. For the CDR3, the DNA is TGCGCCAGCAGCCCCAGACAGGGATCCCTTGGTTCACCCCTCCACTTT.

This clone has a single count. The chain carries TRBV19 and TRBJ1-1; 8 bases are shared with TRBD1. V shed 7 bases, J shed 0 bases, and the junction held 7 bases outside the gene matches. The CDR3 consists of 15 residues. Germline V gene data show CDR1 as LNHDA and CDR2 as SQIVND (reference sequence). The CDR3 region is CASTTRDRLNTEAFF. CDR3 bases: TGTGCCAGTACAACAAGGGACAGGTTGAACACTGAAGCTTTCTTT.

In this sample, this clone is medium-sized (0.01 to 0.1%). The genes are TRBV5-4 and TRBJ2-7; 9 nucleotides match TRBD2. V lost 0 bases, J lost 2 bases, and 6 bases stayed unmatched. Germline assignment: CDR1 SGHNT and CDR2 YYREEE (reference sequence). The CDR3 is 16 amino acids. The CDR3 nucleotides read TGTGCCAGCAGCTTGGGCGGGGGGGCTAAAACCTACGAGCAGTACTTC. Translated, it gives CASSLGGGAKTYEQYF.

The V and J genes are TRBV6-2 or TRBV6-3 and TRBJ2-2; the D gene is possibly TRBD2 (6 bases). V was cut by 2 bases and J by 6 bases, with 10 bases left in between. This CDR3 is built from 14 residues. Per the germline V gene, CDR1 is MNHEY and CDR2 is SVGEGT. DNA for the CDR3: TGTGCCAGCAGTTACCTTCGGGGGTCCGGGGAGCTGTTTTTT. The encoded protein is CASSYLRGSGELFF.